These T cell receptor beta chains were read from a single sample in a study of T cells in Graves' hyperthyroidism and ophthalmopathy. Each CDR3 protein is one row after TCRdb ran MiXCR on the multiplex PCR reads. Here the sample spans fewer than 500,000 distinct CDR3 sequences, approximately 15% being singletons. The sample consisted of blood. All receptors come from a man aged 25 to 40 with Graves' hyperthyroidism that later progressed to Graves' ophthalmopathy. CDR3s include the opening cysteine and the closing phenylalanine or tryptophan. The D gene is left open where the match is weak. Rows may omit the clone size; those that give it use once, few, many or a size class.

>TRBJ2-2|many|NA|TRBV12-3/TRBV12-4
CASSLLPGELFF
TGTGCCAGCAGTTTATTGCCCGGGGAGCTGTTTTTT
>TRBJ2-3|few|TRBD2|TRBV5-6
CASSHSGVADTQYF
TGTGCCAGCAGCCATAGCGGGGTCGCAGATACGCAGTATTTT
>TRBJ1-4|NA|TRBD1|TRBV9
CASSAQGAGDEKLFF
TGTGCCAGCAGCGCCCAGGGGGCGGGGGATGAAAAACTGTTTTTT
>TRBJ1-5|NA|NA|TRBV7-8
CASSPQGVRNQPQHF
TGTGCCAGCAGCCCCCAGGGTGTGCGCAATCAGCCCCAGCATTTT
>TRBJ2-5|many|TRBD2|TRBV11-3
CASSSAGGALETQYF
TGTGCCAGCAGCTCGGCCGGGGGGGCCTTGGAGACCCAGTACTTC
>TRBJ1-1|NA|TRBD1|TRBV7-8
CASSGGTGEAFF
TGTGCCAGCAGCGGAGGGACAGGGGAAGCTTTCTTT
>TRBJ1-2|many|NA|TRBV11-3
CASSLLGDGYTF
TGTGCCAGCAGCTTACTAGGGGATGGCTACACCTTC
>TRBJ1-6|few|NA|TRBV6-1
CASSGPAGQRSYNSPLHF
TGTGCCAGCAGTGGGCCGGCAGGACAGCGGTCCTATAATTCACCCCTCCACTTT
>TRBJ2-4|few|TRBD2|TRBV2
CASSGFTSGGWIQYF
TGTGCCAGCAGTGGGTTTACTAGCGGGGGATGGATTCAGTACTTC
>TRBJ1-2|many|TRBD1|TRBV28
CASSGDRAYGYTF
TGTGCCAGCAGTGGAGACAGGGCCTACGGCTACACCTTC
>TRBJ1-6|many|NA|TRBV6-1
CASREGSPLHF
TGTGCCAGCAGGGAGGGTTCACCCCTCCACTTT
>TRBJ2-3|few|NA|TRBV15
CATSYLGDTQYF
TGTGCCACCAGTTACCTAGGAGATACGCAGTATTTT
>TRBJ2-2|many|NA|TRBV27
CASSLFTPAYTGELFF
TGTGCCAGCAGTTTATTCACACCCGCATACACCGGGGAGCTGTTTTTT